Shown below are 8 T cell receptor beta chains from a single sample sequenced in a study of shared clonotypes between healthy human individuals. Some clones are missing from TCRdb's copy, which holds only in-frame ones; the method was immunoSEQ multiplex PCR. Among about 1,500,000 clones listed, about 96% were seen once. The specimen was naive CD4+ T cells sorted from blood. Stated subset: CD45RA+ positively selected. These receptor sequences come from a young man in good health.

V usage is TRBV6-1 and J usage is TRBJ1-2, with D possibly matching TRBD1 (5 bases). The CDR3 covers 13 residues. With 3 bases removed from V and 8 bases from J, the gap between germline ends came to 13 bases. Germline CDR1 MNHNS, CDR2 SASEGT. The CDR3 region is CASSDFGGLGYTF. The DNA of the CDR3 is TGTGCCAGCAGTGATTTCGGGGGACTGGGCTACACCTTC.

In regard to this clone: This CDR3 is also generated by other DNA sequences in the sample. The chain combines TRBV5-1 with TRBJ1-1, with D possibly being TRBD1 (5 bases). V was cut by 4 bases and J by 1 base, with 11 bases left in between. The CDR3 sequence is 14 residues long. CDR1 and CDR2 (germline): SGHRS, YFSETQ. CDR3 sequence: CASSPDRPNTEAFF. The CDR3 coding sequence is TGCGCCAGCAGCCCAGACAGACCGAACACTGAAGCTTTCTTT.

The chain is built from TRBV13 and TRBJ2-2, with 7 bases fitting TRBD1. V gave up 5 bases and J gave up 3 bases; unmatched junction bases: 6. Looked up from germline, CDR1 is PRHDT and CDR2 is FYEKMQ (reference sequence). The CDR3 spans 15 residues. CDR3 residues: CASSPATGDTGELFF. The CDR3 DNA reads as TGTGCCAGCAGCCCCGCTACAGGGGACACCGGGGAGCTGTTTTTT.

The rearrangement links TRBV10-3 to TRBJ2-7; TRBD1 matches 9 bases. Trimming took 11 bases from V and 2 from J; bases not matched to a gene: 10. From germline, CDR1 is ENHRY and CDR2 SYGVKD. This CDR3 contains 14 residues. In DNA, the CDR3 is TGTGCCTCTGACCGGGGACAGGGCACCTACGAGCAGTACTTC. Its protein is CASDRGQGTYEQYF.

The chain carries TRBV5-1 and TRBJ1-4; 7 nucleotides line up with TRBD1. The CDR3 spans 14 residues. Per germline, CDR1 SGHRS and CDR2 YFSETQ. V shed 5 bases and J 8 bases; nucleotides not matched to a gene: 9. The CDR3 protein is CASSSGTAREKLFF. In DNA form, the CDR3 reads TGCGCCAGCAGTTCCGGGACAGCCCGGGAAAAACTGTTTTTT.

The rearrangement uses TRBV5-4 and TRBJ2-7; weak D call: TRBD2 (6 bases). Deletions cut 3 bases from V and 4 bases from J, with 11 bases between. The CDR3 length is 13 residues. Germline lookup yields CDR1 SGHNT and CDR2 YYREEE (reference sequence). The CDR3 region has the DNA TGTGCCAGCAGCTCCCCTGGGGGGTACGAGCAGTACTTC. Its translation is CASSSPGGYEQYF.

This chain uses TRBV19 with TRBJ2-2; D call uncertain. V lost 5 bases and J lost 4, with 8 bases in between. The CDR3 is made up of 13 amino acids. In germline, CDR1 is LNHDA, CDR2 SQIVND (reference sequence). CDR3 sequence: CASSAKATGELFF. In DNA form, the CDR3 reads TGTGCCAGTAGTGCCAAAGCCACCGGGGAGCTGTTTTTT. The entire variable domain, with the rest obtained from reference TRBV19 and TRBJ2-2, is as follows: DGGITQSPKYLFRKEGQNVTLSCEQNLNHDAMYWYRQDPGQGLRLIYYSQIVNDFQKGDIAEGYSVSREKKESFPLTVTSAQKNPTAFYLCASSAKATGELFFGEGSRLTVL.

The J gene is TRBJ2-1, the V gene TRBV5-4, with D perhaps matching TRBD1 or TRBD2 (5 bases each). CDR1 and CDR2 (germline): SGHNT, YYREEE (reference sequence). The ends were cut back, 2 bases at V and 8 bases at J, with 23 bases in the middle. CDR3 length: 17 amino acids. CDR3 protein: CASSLGVSPVEGHEQFF. The CDR3 DNA sequence: TGTGCCAGCAGCTTAGGAGTCTCCCCGGTTGAGGGGCATGAGCAGTTCTTC.